This TCR beta chain was captured in a study of T cells in Graves' hyperthyroidism and ophthalmopathy. Whole-study context: Upon initial diagnosis and before any treatment, peripheral blood was collected.

Concerning this clonotype itself: At one end the junction does not follow the germline gene, possibly because of a read error.

Regions amplified from RNA transcripts were the TCR beta CDR3 regions. TCR CDR3 regions were first amplified by RT-PCR with HTBI primers. In TCRdb, the multiplex PCR reads were re-called with MiXCR into one record per CDR3 protein. This sample has some 400,000 distinct CDR3 sequences; roughly 19% occur once, and the top ten carry around 3.4%. Graves' hyperthyroidism is called stable when ophthalmopathy does not progress within 18 months. Diagnoses rested on clinical symptoms, serum thyroxine and TRAb, thyroid ultrasound and orbital computed tomography. The CDR3 contains 14 residues. Germline CDR1 SGHRS, CDR2 YFSETQ.

J is TRBJ2-5 and V is TRBV5-1; tentative D call: TRBD2 (6 bases). The sequencing input was blood. The receptor's source is a woman younger than 30 with Graves' hyperthyroidism. The CDR3 bases are TGCGCCAGCAGCCCCGGGACTTATGGAGAGTCCCAGTACTTC. It codes for CASSPGTYGESQYF. Full variable domain (remainder filled in from reference TRBV5-1 and TRBJ2-5): KAGVTQTPRYLIKTRGQQVTLSCSPISGHRSVSWYQQTPGQGLQFLFEYFSETQRNKGNFPGRFSGRQFSNSRSEMNVSTLELGDSALYLCASSPGTYGESQYFGPGTRLLVL.